This T cell receptor (beta chain) comes out of a study of T cell repertoires in cytomegalovirus infection. The wider study: HLA-C-restricted CMV epitopes, recently identified, and well-studied HLA-B-restricted ones were used by the study. Indications of both CMV infection and matching HLA type were provided by public TCR beta signatures.

There are a few counts of this clonotype. Its antigen is undetermined. MiXCR, run by TCRdb on the reads, gives a single entry per CDR3 protein. In the table there are approximately 1,000,000 distinct CDR3 sequences, roughly 30% of which are singletons. Study-wide points: Carriage of CMV together with the relevant HLA was identifiable through cumulative public TCR beta family frequency. HLA-C-restricted, CMV-specific TCR beta clonotypes were dominant ex vivo.

V gave up 6 bases and J gave up 3 bases; unmatched junction bases: 3. Germline CDR1 reads MNHNS; CDR2 reads SASEGT. This CDR3 contains 13 residues. The rearrangement joins TRBV6-1 to TRBJ2-7; 9 bases fit TRBD1. This sequence originates from a human donor in good health (CMV status not recorded). Some clones in this sample may be carry-over from other donors' samples. The starting material was cultured CD8+ T cells from PBMCs, obtained from culture after CMV antigen stimulation. CDR3 DNA sequence: TGTGCCAGCAGGGACAGGGGTCTCTACGAGCAGTACGTC. This encodes CASRDRGLYEQYV.